The 27 T cell receptor beta chains in this list originate from one sample, sequenced in a study of blood T cell repertoires in COVID-19. The repertoire was sequenced with immunoSEQ multiplex PCR; TCRdb's copy has only in-frame clones and lacks some. The profile shows 350,000 to 400,000 clones, roughly 90% of them singletons. Sequenced sample: PBMCs or T cells enriched from blood (not recorded which). The source is a woman in her forties who had been exposed to COVID-19.

In nucleotides, the CDR3 is TGTGCCAGCAGCTTAGTCCTGGGACTAGCGGGAGGACGAGGCGAGCAGTACTTC. Its translation: CASSLVLGLAGGRGEQYF. V and J are TRBV7-2 and TRBJ2-7; TRBD2 agrees at 15 bases. Germline CDR1 reads SGHTA; CDR2 reads FQGNSA. After removal of 1 base from V and 6 bases from J, the junction contained 10 bases not matched to a gene. The CDR3 loop spans 18 amino acids.

V is TRBV24-1 and J is TRBJ1-1; the D gene is possibly TRBD1 (6 bases). This CDR3 contains 16 residues. V shed 3 bases and J shed 4 bases, with 17 bases lying between them. Germline CDR1 and CDR2: KGHDR and SFDVKD. CDR3 coding DNA: TGTGCCACCAGTGATGGGGGTCCTGCGGGGGCCACTGAAGCTTTCTTT. It translates to CATSDGGPAGATEAFF.

The gene calls are TRBV5-5 and TRBJ2-2; D is unclear. The ends were cut back, 0 bases at V and 7 bases at J, with 7 bases in the middle. The CDR3 is made up of 13 amino acids. CDR1 and CDR2 (germline): SGHKS, YYEKEE (reference sequence). Here the CDR3 reads CASSLVSRGELFF. Written as DNA, the CDR3 is TGTGCCAGCAGCTTGGTGTCCCGCGGGGAGCTGTTTTTT.

This chain uses TRBV15 with TRBJ1-2, with TRBD1 as a possible D gene (5 bases). The germline CDR1 and CDR2 sequences are LNHNV and YYDKDF (reference sequence). Trimming took 0 bases from V and 2 from J, leaving 10 bases between them. CDR3 length: 15 residues. The CDR3 nucleotides are TGTGCCACCAGCAGAGATGTGGGGCTGAACTATGGCTACACCTTC. Translated: CATSRDVGLNYGYTF.

V and J are TRBV7-9 and TRBJ1-6; D gene ambiguous. This CDR3 spans 15 amino acids. Germline CDR1 SEHNR, CDR2 FQNEAQ (reference sequence). V lost 1 base and J lost 7, with 11 bases in between. CDR3 in amino acids: CASSLDLNGNSPLHF. DNA of the CDR3: TGTGCCAGCAGCTTAGACCTGAACGGGAATTCACCCCTCCACTTT.

This chain connects TRBV2 to TRBJ1-1; the D is unclear. The CDR3 has 14 amino acids. In germline, CDR1 is SNHLY, CDR2 FYNNEI. The germline V and J ends were trimmed by 3 bases and 9 bases, with 17 bases remaining between them. CDR3 loop: CASSEIFLSEKAFF. CDR3 nucleotide sequence: TGTGCCAGCAGTGAGATTTTTCTCTCAGAAAAAGCTTTCTTT.

The chain recombines TRBV19 with TRBJ1-5, with D maybe TRBD1 (5 bases). V lost 7 bases, J lost 2 bases, and 12 bases lay in between. This CDR3 is built from 14 residues. The germline gives CDR1 LNHDA, CDR2 SQIVND (reference sequence). CDR3 loop: CASTLGVGNQPQHF. The CDR3 DNA is TGTGCCAGTACGCTAGGGGTTGGCAATCAGCCCCAGCATTTT. Using reference TRBV19 and TRBJ1-5 for the parts outside the CDR3, the full variable domain is DGGITQSPKYLFRKEGQNVTLSCEQNLNHDAMYWYRQDPGQGLRLIYYSQIVNDFQKGDIAEGYSVSREKKESFPLTVTSAQKNPTAFYLCASTLGVGNQPQHFGDGTRLSIL.

This clone was found once. The chain is built from TRBV6-2 or TRBV6-3 and TRBJ1-1; 9 positions match TRBD1. Germline V gives CDR1 MNHEY, CDR2 SVGEGT. Losses at the gene ends were 3 bases for V and 0 bases for J; bases not matched to a gene: 8. This CDR3 has 17 residues. For the CDR3, the DNA is TGTGCCAGCAGTTATCCCTCGGGACAGGGTATGAACACTGAAGCTTTCTTT. It yields the protein CASSYPSGQGMNTEAFF.

The chain has TRBV19 and TRBJ2-7; possibly TRBD1 for D (5 bases). This CDR3 is built from 15 residues. Germline V gives CDR1 LNHDA, CDR2 SQIVND (reference sequence). The germline V and J ends were trimmed by 4 bases and 2 bases, with 15 bases remaining between them. The chain's CDR3 is CASSNKWGGPYEQYF. DNA for the CDR3: TGTGCCAGTAGTAACAAGTGGGGCGGCCCCTACGAGCAGTACTTC.

A remark on this clone: One end of the junction fails to match germline, which may point to a read error. J is TRBJ2-1 and V is TRBV7-7, with 14 bases matching TRBD2. The CDR3 runs to 15 residues. The V gene's germline CDR1 is SSHAT and CDR2 FNYEAQ (reference sequence). The DNA of the CDR3 is TGTGCTAGCAGCCTTGGGACTAGCGGGAGCACTGAGCAGTTCTTC. It is translated as CASSLGTSGSTEQFF.

This rearrangement joins TRBV15 to TRBJ1-4; 8 nucleotides line up with TRBD1. The CDR3 loop spans 15 amino acids. Germline CDR1 is LNHNV and CDR2 is YYDKDF (reference sequence). V lost 0 bases to trimming and J lost 8 bases; unmatched junction nucleotides: 5. In nucleotides, the CDR3 is TGTGCCACCAGCAGAGACAGGGGGCTAGGGGAAAAACTGTTTTTT. Translation: CATSRDRGLGEKLFF.

DNA for the CDR3: TGTGCCAGCAGCTACCAGGGGGCTTCAGAGACCCAGTACTTC. This codes for CASSYQGASETQYF. The chain is built from TRBV13 and TRBJ2-5; 8 nucleotides line up with TRBD1. From germline, CDR1 is PRHDT and CDR2 FYEKMQ (reference sequence). V dropped 4 bases and J dropped 4; count of bases not matched to a gene: 5. The CDR3 runs to 14 residues.

Only one count was recorded for this clone. The chain is built from TRBV27 and TRBJ1-4; unclear D gene. The CDR3 length is 15 residues. Germline CDR1 and CDR2: MNHEY and SMNVEV (reference sequence). Trimming took 5 bases from V and 3 from J, leaving 13 bases between them. The CDR3 DNA is TGTGCCAGCAGTGCGAGGCGGATCCCTAATGAAAAACTGTTTTTT. Amino acid sequence: CASSARRIPNEKLFF.

CDR3: CATSKWAGGQISGANVLTF. CDR3 in DNA: TGTGCCACCAGCAAATGGGCGGGGGGTCAGATATCTGGGGCCAACGTCCTGACTTTC. The chain has TRBV15 and TRBJ2-6; 8 bases are shared with TRBD2. J lost 1 base, V lost 4 bases, and 12 bases had no gene match. Per germline, CDR1 LNHNV and CDR2 YYDKDF (reference sequence). The CDR3 runs to 19 residues.

The chain links TRBV5-1 to TRBJ2-5; D call uncertain. From germline, CDR1 is SGHRS and CDR2 YFSETQ. The CDR3 loop spans 13 amino acids. V lost 0 bases to trimming and J lost 2 bases, with 5 bases between them. The CDR3 region is CASSLDRQETQYF. DNA for the CDR3: TGCGCCAGCAGCTTGGACAGACAAGAGACCCAGTACTTC.

The chain combines TRBV3-1 (or the pseudogene TRBV3-2) with TRBJ1-1; no clear D gene. Germline CDR1 and CDR2: LGHDT and YNNKEL (reference sequence). This CDR3 is built from 17 residues. V was clipped by 4 bases and J by 3 bases, with 21 bases between them. The CDR3 protein is CASSRHRLGSGYTEAFF. CDR3 sequence (DNA): TGTGCCAGCAGCCGGCATAGGCTCGGAAGCGGGTACACTGAAGCTTTCTTT.

This clone was detected only a few times. This sequence joins TRBV12-5 and TRBJ1-1; D is uncertain. Germline CDR1 reads LGHNT; CDR2 reads FRNRAP. The V and J ends lost 1 base and 1 base respectively, with 4 bases between them. The CDR3 contains 13 residues. CDR3 in amino acids: CASGLAWNTEAFF. For the CDR3, the DNA is TGTGCTAGTGGTTTGGCGTGGAACACTGAAGCTTTCTTT.

The chain has TRBV6-1 and TRBJ2-1, with a weak D call TRBD1 (6 bases). Germline assignment: CDR1 MNHNS and CDR2 SASEGT. The CDR3 contains 15 residues. V shed 1 base and J shed 3 bases, with 10 bases lying between them. The CDR3 DNA reads as TGTGCCAGCAGTGAAGAGGGGACACTCTACAATGAGCAGTTCTTC. Protein sequence: CASSEEGTLYNEQFF.

V and J are TRBV7-2 and TRBJ2-1; 7 bases match TRBD2. The trim removed 5 bases at V and 0 bases at J, leaving 7 bases unmatched. The germline V gene encodes CDR1 SGHTA and CDR2 FQGNSA. The CDR3 loop spans 16 amino acids. Here the CDR3 reads CASSLSGASSYNEQFF. The DNA of the CDR3 is TGTGCCAGCAGCCTAAGCGGGGCCAGCTCCTACAATGAGCAGTTCTTC.

This clone was observed a few times. The V call is TRBV3-1 (or the pseudogene TRBV3-2), the J call TRBJ1-5; D gene uncertain. This CDR3 is built from 13 residues. Germline V gives CDR1 LGHDT, CDR2 YNNKEL (reference sequence). V lost 1 base and J 4 bases, leaving 5 bases between the germline ends. CDR3 DNA: TGTGCCAGCAGCCAAGGAGGGAATCAGCCCCAGCATTTT. It codes for CASSQGGNQPQHF.

V usage is TRBV5-5 and J usage is TRBJ2-3; 13 bases line up with TRBD2. Germline CDR1 and CDR2: SGHKS and YYEKEE (reference sequence). The ends lost 4 bases at V and 3 bases at J; junction bases unmatched: 5. The CDR3 totals 16 residues. The DNA for the CDR3 is TGTGCCAGCAGCCCCTCACTAGCGGGGGGGACAGATACGCAGTATTTT. Encoded protein: CASSPSLAGGTDTQYF.

The chain joins TRBV7-2 to TRBJ1-5; 7 bases align to TRBD1. Germline V gives CDR1 SGHTA, CDR2 FQGNSA. The length of the CDR3 is 15 residues. V lost 3 bases and J lost 0; bases outside the gene matches: 2. The CDR3 DNA follows: TGTGCCAGCAGCTTGAAGGGGGCTAGCAATCAGCCCCAGCATTTT. It is translated as CASSLKGASNQPQHF.

This chain connects TRBV29-1 to TRBJ2-1; 11 bases fit TRBD2. Germline-derived CDR1 and CDR2 are SQVTM and ANQGSEA. CDR3 length equals 15 residues. The ends lost 6 bases at V and 4 bases at J; junction bases unmatched: 8. The CDR3 DNA reads TGCAGCGTCACGAGGACTAGCGGGTTATACAATGAGCAGTTCTTC. This encodes CSVTRTSGLYNEQFF.

This sequence joins TRBV19 and TRBJ1-2; the D is unclear. Trimming shortened V by 9 bases and J by 3 bases, and 17 bases separated the two germline ends. The CDR3 spans 14 residues. Per the germline V gene, CDR1 is LNHDA and CDR2 is SQIVND (reference sequence). CDR3 sequence: CASCPTRVDYGYTF. As DNA, the CDR3 is TGTGCCAGCTGCCCCACCCGGGTCGACTATGGCTACACCTTC.

The chain has TRBV6-1 and TRBJ2-7; 8 positions agree with TRBD2. Losses at the gene ends were 0 bases for V and 1 base for J; bases not matched to a gene: 5. In germline, CDR1 is MNHNS, CDR2 SASEGT. The CDR3 runs to 16 residues. The CDR3 sequence is CASSEAVAGTSYEQYF. The DNA of the CDR3 is TGTGCCAGCAGTGAAGCGGTAGCGGGGACATCCTACGAGCAGTACTTC.

This rearrangement joins TRBV18 to TRBJ2-3, with 11 bases identical to TRBD2. There are 15 residues in the CDR3. V was pared by 4 bases and J by 2 bases, with 2 bases of the junction left unmatched. Germline lookup yields CDR1 KGHSH and CDR2 LQKENI. The CDR3 bases are TGTGCCAGCTCACGACTAGCGGGATTCACAGATACGCAGTATTTT. Translating it yields CASSRLAGFTDTQYF.

V usage is TRBV27 and J usage is TRBJ1-1; 9 bases are shared with TRBD1. The germline V gene encodes CDR1 MNHEY and CDR2 SMNVEV (reference sequence). The V segment lost 4 bases and the J segment 6 bases; nucleotides outside the gene matches: 9. The CDR3 spans 15 residues. CDR3: CASSSPGTGYPEAFF. CDR3 coding DNA: TGTGCCAGCAGTTCACCCGGGACAGGGTATCCTGAAGCTTTCTTT.